This TCR beta chain was profiled in a study of circulating and synovial CD4+ cells in juvenile arthritis. This clone was seen just once. Antigen specificity is unknown. Using immunoSEQ multiplex PCR, the repertoire was profiled, and TCRdb retains in-frame clones only, with some absent. The sample contains about 36,000 clones, over 85% of which appear only once. Study-wide results and caveats: Vbeta family usage analysis did not detect the pathogenic-like versus bulk difference. These blood cells shared more CDR3 sequences with synovium than bulk blood. CPL and bulk CD4 samples differed at least tenfold in T cell genomes.

Donors were patients with active juvenile idiopathic arthritis. Sequencing used CD4+ T cells from blood. This TCR was recovered from a human donor with juvenile idiopathic arthritis.

The CDR3 reads CASSGQVVGGYTF. CDR3 bases: TGTGCCAGCAGTGGACAGGTGGTTGGAGGCTACACCTTC. V usage is TRBV2 and J usage is TRBJ1-2; D is possibly TRBD1 (6 bases). CDR3 length: 13 amino acids. Germline CDR1 reads SNHLY; CDR2 reads FYNNEI. V gave up 4 bases and J gave up 8 bases, with 14 bases separating them.